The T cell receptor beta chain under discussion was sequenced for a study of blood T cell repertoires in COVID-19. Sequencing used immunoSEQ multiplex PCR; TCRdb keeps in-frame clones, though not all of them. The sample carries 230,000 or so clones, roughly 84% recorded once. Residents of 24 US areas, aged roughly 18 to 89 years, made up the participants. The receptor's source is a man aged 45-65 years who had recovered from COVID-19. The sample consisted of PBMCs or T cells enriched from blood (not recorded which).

Written as DNA, the CDR3 is TGTGCCAGCTCACCTTCGACAGGGTACTACGAGCAGTACTTC. Its translation is CASSPSTGYYEQYF. The rearrangement uses TRBV18 and TRBJ2-7; TRBD1 aligns across 7 bases. Unmatched junction bases numbered 5, after V lost 3 bases and J lost 3 bases. CDR3 length equals 14 residues. Germline CDR1 and CDR2: KGHSH and LQKENI. Looking up the rest from reference TRBV18 and TRBJ2-7 gives the full variable domain: NAGVMQNPRHLVRRRGQEARLRCSPMKGHSHVYWYRQLPEEGLKFMVYLQKENIIDESGMPKERFSAEFPKEGPSILRIQQVVRGDSAAYFCASSPSTGYYEQYFGPGTRLTVT.